One and the same sample provided the 25 T cell receptor gamma chains below, sequenced in a study of Vδ1+ human thymocytes. Study-level findings and limits: Highly polyclonal TRG and TRD repertoires with Gaussian CDR3 length distributions appeared in thymus.

RNA was extracted from the cells and then reverse transcribed. The CDR3 regions were amplified by multiplex PCR from V-gene primers to a constant-region primer. TCRdb processed the multiplex PCR reads again with the CATT caller. The data contain 25,000 to 35,000 gamma-chain clones, around 18% of them seen just once; the ten biggest clones take up under 2%. Their recognized antigens are unknown. Specimen: Vdelta1+ gamma-delta thymocytes from the thymus. Subset indicated: FACS-sorted CD3+ TCRalphabeta- TCRVdelta1+ TCRVdelta2- thymocytes. The receptor set was obtained from a boy younger than two who had congenital heart surgery.

This sequence joins TRGV9 and TRGJ1 or TRGJ2. Germline loops: CDR1 GITISATS, CDR2 ISYDGTV (reference sequence). Trimming removed 8 bases from V and 0 bases from J; junction bases left unmatched: 4. This CDR3 is 12 amino acids long. CDR3 nucleotides: TGTGCCTTGTTTCAGAATTATTATAAGAAACTCTTT. This codes for CALFQNYYKKLF.

The chain recombines TRGV2 with TRGJ1 or TRGJ2. CDR3 length: 14 amino acids. The J segment lost 11 bases and the V segment lost 6 bases, leaving 19 bases of the junction unmatched. The V gene's germline CDR1 is EGSNGY and CDR2 YDSYNSKV. This CDR3 is CATWNIEDGTEKLF. The CDR3 DNA sequence: TGTGCCACCTGGAATATTGAGGACGGAACCGAGAAACTCTTT.

Remarks on this clone: Other nucleotide sequences from this sample produce the same CDR3. The chain couples TRGV3 to TRGJ1 or TRGJ2. The germline gives CDR1 VTNTFY, CDR2 YDVSTARD (reference sequence). The length of the CDR3 is 13 residues. After removal of 0 bases from V and 7 bases from J, the junction contained 6 bases not matched to a gene. In nucleotides, the CDR3 is TGTGCCACCTGGGACAGGCCAAACTATAAGAAACTCTTT. Translated, it gives CATWDRPNYKKLF.

This clone is a singleton in its sample. Other DNA variants within this sample encode the same CDR3. This sequence joins TRGV2 and TRGJP1. Germline values: CDR1 EGSNGY, CDR2 YDSYNSKV. J gave up 3 bases and V 0 bases, and 4 bases lay outside the gene matches. The CDR3 is made up of 15 amino acids. CDR3 loop: CATWDGPSTGWFKIF. For the CDR3, the DNA is TGTGCCACCTGGGACGGGCCATCCACTGGTTGGTTCAAGATATTT.

The table lists this clone with a few counts. J is TRGJ1 or TRGJ2 and V is TRGV5. The CDR3 runs to 11 residues. CDR1 is VINAFY and CDR2 is YDVSNSKD in the germline V gene. V lost 3 bases and J lost 12; bases outside the gene matches: 8. CDR3 sequence: CATWDGHRKLF. CDR3 bases: TGTGCCACCTGGGACGGGCACCGGAAACTCTTT.

This clone has only a few counts. This chain links TRGV4 with TRGJP2. The trim removed 6 bases at V and 5 bases at J, leaving 9 bases unmatched. CDR1 and CDR2 (germline): EGSTGY, YDSYTSSV. CDR3 length equals 14 residues. The CDR3 DNA sequence: TGTGCCACCTGGACCAACGGGAGTGATTGGATCAAGACGTTT. It specifies CATWTNGSDWIKTF.

Only a few counts were recorded for this clone. Other nucleotide sequences in the sample specify the same CDR3. The V and J genes are TRGV2 and TRGJ1 or TRGJ2. Germline CDR1 and CDR2: EGSNGY and YDSYNSKV. This CDR3 spans 14 amino acids. The trim removed 0 bases at V and 4 bases at J, leaving 6 bases unmatched. The CDR3: CATWDGQRYYKKLF. CDR3 coding DNA: TGTGCCACCTGGGACGGGCAGAGGTATTATAAGAAACTCTTT.

V and J are TRGV5 and TRGJ1 or TRGJ2. V dropped 0 bases and J dropped 3; count of bases not matched to a gene: 11. The germline CDR1 and CDR2 sequences are VINAFY and YDVSNSKD. The CDR3 sequence is 16 residues long. Here the CDR3 reads CATWDRLRPIYYKKLF. CDR3 in DNA: TGTGCCACCTGGGACAGGCTCCGCCCAATTTATTATAAGAAACTCTTT.

The rearrangement joins TRGV3 to TRGJ1 or TRGJ2. CDR1 VTNTFY and CDR2 YDVSTARD come from the germline V gene (reference sequence). CDR3 size: 12 residues. Losses at the gene ends were 3 bases for V and 8 bases for J; bases not matched to a gene: 7. CDR3 nucleotide sequence: TGTGCCACCTGGGACTCCCCGAATAAGAAACTCTTT. Its translation is CATWDSPNKKLF.

This sequence joins TRGV2 and TRGJ1 or TRGJ2. The CDR3 is made up of 11 amino acids. The trim removed 4 bases at V and 8 bases at J, leaving 5 bases unmatched. CDR1 and CDR2 (germline): EGSNGY, YDSYNSKV. In DNA, the CDR3 is TGTGCCACCTGGGAAAAGGATAAGAAACTCTTT. This translates into CATWEKDKKLF.

The rearrangement links TRGV4 to TRGJ1 or TRGJ2. The V segment lost 3 bases and the J segment 9 bases; nucleotides outside the gene matches: 5. The CDR3 length is 11 residues. CDR1 is EGSTGY and CDR2 is YDSYTSSV in the germline V gene. CDR3 bases: TGTGCCACCTGGGATCGGTGTAAGAAACTCTTT. It codes for CATWDRCKKLF.

A few counts support this clone. Distinct nucleotide sequences in the sample also encode this CDR3. This chain connects TRGV2 to TRGJP2. CDR3 length equals 16 residues. Germline V gives CDR1 EGSNGY, CDR2 YDSYNSKV. The V segment lost 0 bases and the J segment 1 base; nucleotides outside the gene matches: 5. The DNA of the CDR3 is TGTGCCACCTGGGACGGGCCAGGTAGTAGTGATTGGATCAAGACGTTT. It translates to CATWDGPGSSDWIKTF.

There are a few counts of this clone. The chain joins TRGV2 to TRGJ1 or TRGJ2. V was clipped by 0 bases and J by 2 bases; unmatched bases: 10. The CDR3 has 16 amino acids. The germline gives CDR1 EGSNGY, CDR2 YDSYNSKV. The CDR3 region has the DNA TGTGCCACCTGGGACGGGCCCATATTGGATTATTATAAGAAACTCTTT. Translating gives CATWDGPILDYYKKLF.

This clone was observed a few times. The rearrangement joins TRGV9 to TRGJ1 or TRGJ2. V gave up 2 bases and J gave up 3 bases; unmatched junction bases: 7. The germline CDR1 and CDR2 sequences are GITISATS and ISYDGTV (reference sequence). The CDR3 is 14 amino acids. The CDR3 here is CALWEAPVYYKKLF. Here the CDR3 DNA reads TGTGCCTTGTGGGAGGCCCCTGTTTATTATAAGAAACTCTTT.

The chain has TRGV9 and TRGJ1 or TRGJ2. Looked up from germline, CDR1 is GITISATS and CDR2 is ISYDGTV (reference sequence). J gave up 3 bases and V 0 bases, and 5 bases lay outside the gene matches. The CDR3 consists of 14 residues. Here the CDR3 DNA reads TGTGCCTTGTGGGAGGTGAAGGCTTATTATAAGAAACTCTTT. This codes for CALWEVKAYYKKLF.

On this clone: The junction does not match germline at one end; this may be a read error. This sequence joins TRGV9 and TRGJ1 or TRGJ2. CDR1 and CDR2 (germline): GITISATS, ISYDGTV (reference sequence). The CDR3 has 14 residues. CDR3 bases: TGTGCCTTGCGGGAGGGTCGTGATTATTATAAGAAACTCTTT. Translation: CALREGRDYYKKLF.

With respect to this clone: Different DNA sequences within this sample yield the same CDR3. J is TRGJ1 or TRGJ2 and V is TRGV9. The V gene's germline CDR1 is GITISATS and CDR2 ISYDGTV (reference sequence). The CDR3 has 12 amino acids. V shed 5 bases and J 6 bases; nucleotides not matched to a gene: 7. The CDR3 loop is CALWALGYKKLF. CDR3 nucleotides: TGTGCCTTGTGGGCGTTGGGTTATAAGAAACTCTTT.

The V and J genes are TRGV3 and TRGJ1 or TRGJ2. The junction had 10 bases not matched to a gene; V was cut back by 3 bases and J by 5 bases. From germline, CDR1 is VTNTFY and CDR2 YDVSTARD (reference sequence). This CDR3 is built from 14 residues. This CDR3 is CATWDRGWHYKKLF. The CDR3 region has the DNA TGTGCCACCTGGGACCGGGGGTGGCATTATAAGAAACTCTTT.

The genes are TRGV4 and TRGJ1 or TRGJ2. The ends lost 0 bases at V and 8 bases at J; junction bases unmatched: 10. The germline V gene has CDR1 EGSTGY and CDR2 YDSYTSSV. This CDR3 has 14 residues. As DNA, the CDR3 is TGTGCCACCTGGGATGGGCTTTCGGAGGATAAGAAACTCTTT. It codes for CATWDGLSEDKKLF.

Details on this clone: This may come from a read error, since a much larger clone is one base off. The chain is built from TRGV5 and TRGJ1 or TRGJ2. The length of the CDR3 is 12 residues. V dropped 0 bases and J dropped 8; count of bases not matched to a gene: 4. The germline V gene has CDR1 VINAFY and CDR2 YDVSNSKD. CDR3 amino acids: CATWDRRNKKLF. The CDR3 bases are TGTGCCACCTGGGACAGGCGAAATAAGAAACTCTTT.

V usage is TRGV5 and J usage is TRGJ1 or TRGJ2. V was pared by 1 base and J by 12 bases, with 9 bases of the junction left unmatched. Germline assignment: CDR1 VINAFY and CDR2 YDVSNSKD. CDR3 size: 12 residues. The DNA of the CDR3 is TGTGCCACCTGGGACAGTATAACAGGGAAACTCTTT. It codes for CATWDSITGKLF.

As for this clone: A much larger clonotype is one base distant, so this may be a read error. The J gene is TRGJP2, the V gene TRGV4. The germline CDR1 and CDR2 sequences are EGSTGY and YDSYTSSV. The CDR3 is made up of 13 amino acids. DNA of the CDR3: TGTGCCACCTGGGATAGTAGTGATTGGACCAAGACGTTT. Protein: CATWDSSDWTKTF.

The chain links TRGV9 to TRGJ1 or TRGJ2. The CDR3 sequence is 14 residues long. Per germline, CDR1 GITISATS and CDR2 ISYDGTV (reference sequence). Unmatched junction bases numbered 7, after V lost 0 bases and J lost 5 bases. The CDR3 DNA reads as TGTGCCTTGTGGGAGGTGCGACTCCATTATAAGAAACTCTTT. It yields the protein CALWEVRLHYKKLF.

This chain uses TRGV9 with TRGJ1 or TRGJ2. Trimming took 0 bases from V and 11 from J; bases not matched to a gene: 19. The CDR3 is 16 residues long. Germline V gives CDR1 GITISATS, CDR2 ISYDGTV (reference sequence). CDR3 residues: CALWEVLSEPSRQKLF. CDR3 sequence (DNA): TGTGCCTTGTGGGAGGTGCTTTCCGAACCTTCTCGTCAGAAACTCTTT.

This clone was counted a few times. The chain carries TRGV9 and TRGJP1. The V gene end was trimmed by 2 bases and the J gene end by 9 bases; junction bases not matched to a gene: 3. This CDR3 has 12 amino acids. In germline, CDR1 is GITISATS, CDR2 ISYDGTV (reference sequence). The CDR3 protein is CALWEGRWFKIF. The CDR3 bases are TGTGCCTTGTGGGAGGGACGTTGGTTCAAGATATTT.